These 27 T cell receptor beta chains share one sample of origin, sequenced in a study of human T cells and chemical hapten exposure. Indicated time point: patch test 1, 2 weeks after DPC sensitization. Treatment here: therapeutic diphenylcyclopropenone sensitization with weekly scalp DPC. From the RACE reads, TCRdb called clonotypes with MiXCR, one entry per CDR3 protein. This repertoire shows roughly 70,000 distinct CDR3 sequences, approximately 9.8% found once; its top ten account for 3.3%. The specimen was whole blood, collected in connection with sensitization to the hapten diphenylcyclopropenone (DPC). The receptors stem from a woman in her forties with alopecia areata. Some clones in this sample may be carry-over from other donors' samples.

V gene TRBV27 combines with J gene TRBJ1-1; D gene ambiguous. Trimming cost V 5 bases and J 5 bases, with 21 bases left between them. The germline V gene encodes CDR1 MNHEY and CDR2 SMNVEV (reference sequence). The CDR3 runs 16 residues. CDR3 coding DNA: TGTGCCAGCAGTCCATCAAGGAGGGATGACGATACTGAAGCTTTCTTT. It encodes CASSPSRRDDDTEAFF.

This chain uses TRBV5-4 with TRBJ1-4; D gene uncertain. CDR3 length: 15 residues. V was pared by 0 bases and J by 6 bases, with 12 bases between. Germline V CDR1 and CDR2: SGHNT, YYREEE (reference sequence). This chain's CDR3 is CASSLGLGIDEKLFF. As DNA, the CDR3 is TGTGCCAGCAGCTTGGGCCTAGGGATCGATGAAAAACTGTTTTTT.

The chain couples TRBV5-1 to TRBJ2-7, with D perhaps matching TRBD2 (6 bases). The CDR3 is made up of 15 amino acids. Trimming took off 4 bases at V and 0 bases at J, with 14 bases between the two ends. Germline V lookup: CDR1 SGHRS, CDR2 YFSETQ. Written as DNA, the CDR3 is TGCGCCAGCAGCCTCCTCGGAGGGCTCTCCTACGAGCAGTACTTC. Translation gives CASSLLGGLSYEQYF.

V gene TRBV10-2 combines with J gene TRBJ1-5; D unresolved. The CDR3 loop spans 14 amino acids. Germline CDR1 is WSHSY and CDR2 is SAAADI. The ends were cut back, 5 bases at V and 2 bases at J, with 10 bases in the middle. The CDR3 DNA reads TGCGCCAGCAGTCAGGTCAGCGGCAATCAGCCCCAGCATTTT. Residues: CASSQVSGNQPQHF.

The genes are TRBV27 and TRBJ1-2; TRBD1 matches at 7 bases. Germline lookup yields CDR1 MNHEY and CDR2 SMNVEV (reference sequence). This CDR3 is 13 amino acids long. With V trimmed by 7 bases and J by 1 base, 3 bases remained unmatched. DNA for the CDR3: TGTGCCAGCAAGGGGGCTGATAACTATGGCTACACCTTC. Residues: CASKGADNYGYTF.

Ten or more counts support this clonotype. The chain couples TRBV12-3 or TRBV12-4 to TRBJ1-2; D unclear. The V end lost 5 bases, the J end lost 5 bases, and 9 bases lay between the germline ends. The CDR3 is made up of 12 amino acids. CDR3 residues: CASSRETYGYTF. DNA of the CDR3: TGTGCCAGCAGTCGAGAGACTTATGGCTACACCTTC.

The chain combines TRBV27 with TRBJ2-3; 11 bases map to TRBD2. V shed 3 bases and J 6 bases; nucleotides not matched to a gene: 8. The germline V gene has CDR1 MNHEY and CDR2 SMNVEV (reference sequence). The CDR3 sequence is 16 residues long. In DNA, the CDR3 is TGTGCCAGCAGTTTGTGGCTAGCGGGGGGAGGGGATACGCAGTATTTT. The encoded protein is CASSLWLAGGGDTQYF.

As to this clonotype: This may come from a read error, since a much larger clone is one base off. J is TRBJ2-5 and V is TRBV7-9; D unclear. CDR1 is SEHNR and CDR2 is FQNEAQ in the germline V gene (reference sequence). The CDR3 extends over 13 amino acids. The CDR3 spells CASSSRGPETRYF. DNA for the CDR3: TGTGCCAGCAGCTCCCGCGGACCAGAGACCCGGTACTTC.

The rearrangement links TRBV29-1 to TRBJ1-2; TRBD1 might be the D (5 bases). The V gene lost 6 bases and the J gene lost 0 bases, with 14 bases spanning the gap. Germline values: CDR1 SQVTM, CDR2 ANQGSEA. CDR3 size: 14 residues. As DNA, the CDR3 is TGCAGCGTAGGGACCGCAACTTCTAACTATGGCTACACCTTC. Its protein is CSVGTATSNYGYTF.

This clonotype was recorded many times. The J gene is TRBJ1-2, the V gene TRBV7-6; D is unresolved. The V gene's germline CDR1 is SGHVS and CDR2 FNYEAQ. Trimming left V 1 base short and J 4 bases short, with 10 bases between. The CDR3 consists of 14 residues. CDR3 in DNA: TGTGCCAGCAGCTTAGAGCCGGGGTTCTATGGCTACACCTTC. This gives the protein CASSLEPGFYGYTF.

The rearrangement uses TRBV6-5 and TRBJ2-2; TRBD2 agrees at 10 bases. From germline, CDR1 is MNHEY and CDR2 SVGAGI. Trimming removed 4 bases from V and 7 bases from J; junction bases left unmatched: 9. The length of the CDR3 is 16 residues. The CDR3 sequence: CASSSSGSPGRGELFF. The CDR3 DNA sequence: TGTGCCAGCAGTTCTAGCGGGAGCCCCGGTCGCGGGGAGCTGTTTTTT.

This clonotype was counted at least ten times. The CDR3 DNA is TGTGCCATCAGTGAACCCAGGGGGCAGGGGACCGGGGAGCTGTTTTTT. It codes for CAISEPRGQGTGELFF. The chain employs TRBV10-3 and TRBJ2-2; TRBD1 agrees at 8 bases. Losses at the gene ends were 3 bases for V and 5 bases for J; bases not matched to a gene: 8. Germline-derived CDR1 and CDR2 are ENHRY and SYGVKD. The CDR3 contains 16 residues.

CDR3 DNA: TGCAGCGTCCACCCGGGGAACCAAGAGACCCAGTACTTC. Encoded protein: CSVHPGNQETQYF. The chain carries TRBV29-1 and TRBJ2-5, with a weak D call TRBD2 (5 bases). Germline V gene data show CDR1 as SQVTM and CDR2 as ANQGSEA. This CDR3 spans 13 amino acids. V was clipped by 6 bases and J by 0 bases, with 11 bases between them.

V gene TRBV6-2 or TRBV6-3 combines with J gene TRBJ1-4; weak D call: TRBD1 (6 bases). V dropped 5 bases and J dropped 0 bases, with 10 bases sitting between them. Germline V gene data show CDR1 as MNHEY and CDR2 as SVGEGT. This CDR3 region has 15 residues. The CDR3 sequence is CASSQGSSTNEKLFF. The DNA of the CDR3 is TGTGCCAGCAGTCAGGGGTCGTCAACTAATGAAAAACTGTTTTTT.

Many counts were recorded for this clonotype. The rearrangement uses TRBV7-6 and TRBJ2-7; D uncertain. Trimming cost V 5 bases and J 2 bases, with 13 bases left between them. The CDR3 is made up of 14 amino acids. Germline V gene data show CDR1 as SGHVS and CDR2 as FNYEAQ. The CDR3 sequence: CASSKDVGTYEQYF. The CDR3 nucleotides are TGTGCCAGCAGCAAAGACGTAGGGACCTACGAGCAGTACTTC.

In its sample, this clonotype was seen many times. CDR3 sequence: CASSPHRGARSSYNEQFF. The CDR3 nucleotides are TGCGCCAGCAGTCCACATAGGGGGGCACGGAGCTCCTACAATGAGCAGTTCTTC. The chain has TRBV23-1 and TRBJ2-1; D is possibly TRBD1 or TRBD2 (6 bases each). Being an ORF, TRBV23-1 has a function that is uncertain. The CDR3 has 18 residues. V lost 4 bases, J lost 0 bases, and 19 bases lay in between.

In this sample, this clonotype turned up a few times. J is TRBJ1-1 and V is TRBV7-2, with D maybe TRBD1 (5 bases). Trimming removed 5 bases at V and 8 bases at J, with 15 bases between. This CDR3 has 13 residues. Germline V CDR1 and CDR2: SGHTA, FQGNSA. Here the CDR3 reads CASSLTLGLEAFF. For the CDR3, the DNA is TGTGCCAGCAGCCTAACGTTGGGGCTAGAAGCTTTCTTT.

This clonotype was seen ten or more times. The rearrangement uses TRBV6-5 and TRBJ2-6; possible D gene TRBD1, 6 bases. CDR3 length: 17 amino acids. Germline values: CDR1 MNHEY, CDR2 SVGAGI. V was clipped by 5 bases and J by 2 bases, with 16 bases between them. For the CDR3, the DNA is TGTGCCAGCAGTCCGGGACACTCCTATACTGGGGCCAACGTCCTGACTTTC. Its protein product is CASSPGHSYTGANVLTF.

This clonotype was detected ten times or more. V gene TRBV5-4 combines with J gene TRBJ2-3; 13 bases match TRBD2. V was clipped by 3 bases and J by 5 bases; unmatched bases: 3. The CDR3 is made up of 15 amino acids. Germline V gene sequence: CDR1 SGHNT, CDR2 YYREEE (reference sequence). The DNA of the CDR3 is TGTGCCAGCAGCTCCGGGACTAGCGGGGAAGATACGCAGTATTTT. This codes for CASSSGTSGEDTQYF.

DNA of the CDR3: TGTGCCAGCAGCTTCCCTAGGGGAGACTCGAACACCGGGGAGCTGTTTTTT. It specifies CASSFPRGDSNTGELFF. V is TRBV7-8 and J is TRBJ2-2; D is possibly TRBD1 or TRBD2 (5 bases each). Germline V lookup: CDR1 SGHVS, CDR2 FQNEAQ. This CDR3 region has 17 residues. V dropped 3 bases and J dropped 0 bases, with 14 bases sitting between them.

This clonotype was seen repeatedly, ten times or more. The rearrangement links TRBV6-2 or TRBV6-3 to TRBJ2-3; D not certain. Germline loops: CDR1 MNHEY, CDR2 SVGEGT. Trimming took 4 bases from V and 11 from J, leaving 13 bases between them. This CDR3 spans 12 amino acids. This chain's CDR3 is CASSWERQRQYF. CDR3 in DNA: TGTGCCAGCAGTTGGGAAAGACAACGGCAGTATTTT.

The V and J genes are TRBV6-2 or TRBV6-3 and TRBJ2-7; possibly TRBD1 for D (6 bases). Germline V gives CDR1 MNHEY, CDR2 SVGEGT. The CDR3 sequence is 12 residues long. With 10 bases removed from V and 6 bases from J, the gap between germline ends came to 16 bases. The CDR3 coding sequence is TGTGCCACCTTGGTCAGGGGTCGCGAGCAGTACTTC. Protein product: CATLVRGREQYF.

The J gene is TRBJ2-7, the V gene TRBV9; 11 bases agree with TRBD1. J lost 4 bases, V lost 0 bases, and 6 bases had no gene match. Germline CDR1 is SGDLS and CDR2 is YYNGEE. The CDR3 sequence is 16 residues long. The CDR3 DNA follows: TGTGCCAGCAGCGTAGGAAGGACAGGGGGCTGGTACGAGCAGTACTTC. Protein sequence: CASSVGRTGGWYEQYF.

The chain links TRBV27 to TRBJ1-1; 9 nucleotides align to TRBD1. Trimming removed 5 bases from V and 0 bases from J; junction bases left unmatched: 10. CDR3 length: 17 amino acids. CDR1 MNHEY and CDR2 SMNVEV come from the germline V gene (reference sequence). The CDR3: CASSSLRTGALNTEAFF. The CDR3 DNA is TGTGCCAGCAGTAGCTTGCGGACAGGGGCGTTGAACACTGAAGCTTTCTTT.

This clonotype was counted only a few times. This chain links TRBV4-2 with TRBJ2-1, with D possibly matching TRBD2 (6 bases). Trimming shortened V by 4 bases and J by 7 bases, and 14 bases separated the two germline ends. The CDR3 length is 14 residues. From germline, CDR1 is LGHNA and CDR2 YNFKEQ. This CDR3 is CASSPQGAGNEQFF. CDR3 nucleotide sequence: TGTGCCAGCAGCCCCCAGGGCGCGGGGAATGAGCAGTTCTTC.

This clonotype was seen repeatedly, ten times or more. The J gene is TRBJ1-1, the V gene TRBV6-6; 7 bases agree with TRBD1. J gave up 4 bases and V 6 bases, and 8 bases lay outside the gene matches. The CDR3 totals 14 residues. The germline CDR1 and CDR2 sequences are MNHNY and SVGAGI (reference sequence). CDR3 coding DNA: TGTGCCAGCAGATCACCCCAGGGGGTCACTGAAGCTTTCTTT. The encoded protein is CASRSPQGVTEAFF.

This clonotype was recorded at least ten times. DNA for the CDR3: TGTGCCAGCAGCTCCGGTTTAGGGAGTAGTGAAAAACTGTTTTTT. It encodes CASSSGLGSSEKLFF. J is TRBJ1-4 and V is TRBV7-9; D gene uncertain. Per germline, CDR1 SEHNR and CDR2 FQNEAQ (reference sequence). CDR3 length: 15 amino acids. V lost 4 bases and J 7 bases, leaving 16 bases between the germline ends.